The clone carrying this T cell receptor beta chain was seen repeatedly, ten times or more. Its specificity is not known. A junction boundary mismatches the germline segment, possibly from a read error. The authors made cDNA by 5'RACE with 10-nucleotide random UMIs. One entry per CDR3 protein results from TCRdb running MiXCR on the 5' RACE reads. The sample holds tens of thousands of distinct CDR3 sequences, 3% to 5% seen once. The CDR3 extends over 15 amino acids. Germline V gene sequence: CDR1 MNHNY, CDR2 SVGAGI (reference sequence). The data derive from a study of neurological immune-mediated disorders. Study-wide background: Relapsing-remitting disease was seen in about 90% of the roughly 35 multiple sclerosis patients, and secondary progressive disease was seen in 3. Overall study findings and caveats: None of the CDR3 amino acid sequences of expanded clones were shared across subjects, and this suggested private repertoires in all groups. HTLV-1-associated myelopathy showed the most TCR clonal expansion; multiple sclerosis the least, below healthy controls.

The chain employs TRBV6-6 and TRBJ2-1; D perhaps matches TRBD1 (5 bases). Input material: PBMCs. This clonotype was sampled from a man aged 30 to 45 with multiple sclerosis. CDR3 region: CAGSVGAPSYNEQFF. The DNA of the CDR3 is TGTGCCGGCAGCGTTGGGGCTCCCTCCTACAATGAGCAGTTCTTC.